This TCR beta chain was captured by sequencing in a study of cytomegalovirus exposure and HLA in healthy donors. PCR amplification relied on 60 Vbeta primers (plus 13 Jbeta primers). Only in-frame clones appear in the TCRdb table, and some are missing; sequencing was by immunoSEQ multiplex PCR. The data contain 150,000 to 200,000 clones, 70% to 90% of them seen just once; the ten biggest clones take up 2% to 2.5%. After removal of 5 bases from V and 5 bases from J, the junction contained 5 bases not matched to a gene. Germline loops: CDR1 KGHSH, CDR2 LQKENI. The CDR3 spans 13 residues. Regarding the study as a whole: A later analysis linked a missense DCLRE1C variant to TCR beta V- and J-gene trimming. Later analysis found that TCR beta chains associated with HLA were more clonally expanded than other, equally common chains. Per published accounts, TCR beta sequences correctly predicted the HLA-A and HLA-B alleles of most subjects.

Turning to this clone: The antigen remains unidentified.

This receptor was obtained from a man between 18 and 35 years old in good health and CMV-seropositive. Specimen: PBMCs. The J gene is TRBJ2-5, the V gene TRBV18, with 7 bases identical to TRBD2. The CDR3 spells CASSSSGRETQYF. DNA for the CDR3: TGTGCCAGCTCATCTAGCGGAAGGGAGACCCAGTACTTC.